The present entry profiles one T cell receptor beta chain with its context. Its target is unknown. This sample stems from a study of cytomegalovirus exposure and HLA in healthy donors. Study-level background: There were 90 million to 140 million unique TCR beta sequences, drawn from about 200 million T cells, in an earlier analysis. Study conclusions and caveats: Within the data, a cluster of highly shared sequence variants was likely a sequencing artifact. Some public TCRs appeared in many individuals, while most sequences were rare.

With 60 Vbeta and 13 Jbeta primers, the PCR was carried out. Clones were read by immunoSEQ multiplex PCR, and TCRdb kept only the in-frame ones, dropping some. The sample carries around 130,000 clones, 77% recorded once. This CDR3 region has 15 residues. Germline CDR1 is SGDLS and CDR2 is YYNGEE. V gave up 4 bases and J gave up 8 bases; unmatched junction bases: 14. The V and J genes are TRBV9 and TRBJ2-5; TRBD2 matches at 7 bases. This clonotype was obtained from a woman in her sixties in good health and CMV-seronegative. Sequences were obtained from PBMCs. As DNA, the CDR3 is TGTGCCAGCAGCCCCCTGGGGGGGGAAGGCCTCACCCAGTACTTC. It codes for CASSPLGGEGLTQYF.